Below are 13 T cell receptor beta chains sequenced from a single sample in a study of PD-1 blockade in classical Hodgkin lymphoma. The assay was immunoSEQ multiplex PCR, and TCRdb's table has in-frame clones only and misses some. This sample has some 24,000 clones; under 90% occur once, and the top ten carry under 8%. The time point: cycle 4 day 1 (C4D1), after 6 weeks of nivolumab. Every single patient, without exception, relapsed after autologous stem cell transplantation, and brentuximab vedotin exposure varied. Source: peripheral blood mononuclear cells (PBMCs), taken before the fourth cycle of nivolumab. These receptors were obtained from a human donor with classical Hodgkin lymphoma.

This clone is medium-sized in the sample. At the DNA level, this CDR3 is encoded by other sequences in the same sample as well. V gene TRBV27 combines with J gene TRBJ1-1, with 8 bases lining up with TRBD1. The V gene's germline CDR1 is MNHEY and CDR2 SMNVEV (reference sequence). The CDR3 is made up of 15 amino acids. Trimming cost V 2 bases and J 2 bases; bases outside gene matches: 4. The CDR3 reads CASSLTGGFNTEAFF. CDR3 bases: TGTGCCAGCAGTTTAACAGGGGGGTTTAACACTGAAGCTTTCTTT.

This clone appeared once. This sequence joins TRBV19 and TRBJ2-7; 7 bases fit TRBD1. CDR3 length equals 13 residues. V was pared by 5 bases and J by 3 bases, with 4 bases of the junction left unmatched. Germline CDR1 reads LNHDA; CDR2 reads SQIVND (reference sequence). The CDR3, as DNA: TGTGCCAGTAGTTCCGGGACAGACTACGAGCAGTACTTC. Amino acids: CASSSGTDYEQYF.

The V call is TRBV6-5, the J call TRBJ2-7, with D maybe TRBD2 (5 bases). V was shortened by 0 bases and J by 0 bases, with 9 bases between the two germline ends. CDR3 length equals 15 residues. CDR1 and CDR2 from the germline V gene are MNHEY and SVGAGI. The CDR3 bases are TGTGCCAGCAGTTACTCTTTGACTAACTCCTACGAGCAGTACTTC. This gives the protein CASSYSLTNSYEQYF.

The rearrangement joins TRBV7-2 to TRBJ2-7; maybe TRBD1 (6 bases). Germline CDR1 SGHTA, CDR2 FQGNSA. Trimming cost V 4 bases and J 0 bases, with 19 bases left between them. This CDR3 is 17 amino acids long. The DNA of the CDR3 is TGTGCCAGCAGCTCGCAGGGGCCCAGACGGGGCTCCTACGAGCAGTACTTC. As protein: CASSSQGPRRGSYEQYF.

The genes are TRBV28 and TRBJ1-1; D is possibly TRBD1 (6 bases). V dropped 8 bases and J dropped 3 bases, with 10 bases sitting between them. Germline assignment: CDR1 MDHEN and CDR2 SYDVKM. The CDR3 is 12 residues long. CDR3 residues: CASEQGDTEAFF. The CDR3 DNA reads as TGTGCCAGCGAACAGGGCGACACTGAAGCTTTCTTT.

As DNA, the CDR3 is TGTGCCAGCAGCCCAGAGGGGGGAGTGGTTTCTGGAAACACCATATATTTT. Protein sequence: CASSPEGGVVSGNTIYF. This chain joins TRBV5-4 and TRBJ1-3; D is possibly TRBD1 (6 bases). The germline V gene encodes CDR1 SGHNT and CDR2 YYREEE (reference sequence). Trimming shortened V by 4 bases and J by 1 base, and 18 bases separated the two germline ends. The CDR3 is made up of 17 amino acids.

This clone came up a few times. The genes are TRBV7-3 and TRBJ2-1; the D is unclear. The V gene lost 2 bases and the J gene lost 6 bases, with 11 bases spanning the gap. The CDR3 extends over 14 amino acids. Germline lookup yields CDR1 SGHTA and CDR2 FQGTGA. In nucleotides, the CDR3 is TGTGCCAGCAGCTTACTACCCTGGGTCAATGAGCAGTTCTTC. It codes for CASSLLPWVNEQFF.

The chain employs TRBV27 and TRBJ2-2; the match to TRBD2 covers 9 bases. The CDR3 contains 16 residues. The trim removed 4 bases at V and 6 bases at J, leaving 9 bases unmatched. Germline V gene data show CDR1 as MNHEY and CDR2 as SMNVEV (reference sequence). The CDR3 DNA reads TGTGCCAGCAGTTCCCCTAGCGGGACCTCGTCCGGGGAGCTGTTTTTT. Translating it yields CASSSPSGTSSGELFF.

This clone was seen a single time. The CDR3 region has the DNA TGTGCCAGCAGCTTGAGACGGGAGTACACCGGGGAGCTGTTTTTT. It yields the protein CASSLRREYTGELFF. This sequence joins TRBV7-2 and TRBJ2-2, with D perhaps matching TRBD2 (6 bases). V was shortened by 3 bases and J by 3 bases, with 11 bases between the two germline ends. CDR1 and CDR2 (germline): SGHTA, FQGNSA. This CDR3 has 15 residues. The full variable domain, with the rest looked up from reference TRBV7-2 and TRBJ2-2, is GAGVSQSPSNKVTEKGKDVELRCDPISGHTALYWYRQSLGQGLEFLIYFQGNSAPDKSGLPSDRFSAERTGGSVSTLTIQRTQQEDSAVYLCASSLRREYTGELFFGEGSRLTVL.

The chain carries TRBV28 and TRBJ2-7; D is possibly TRBD1 or TRBD2 (5 bases each). V was cut by 5 bases and J by 5 bases, with 19 bases left in between. The CDR3 runs 15 residues. The germline CDR1 and CDR2 sequences are MDHEN and SYDVKM. The CDR3 sequence is CASSPPGRLVHEQYF. The CDR3 DNA reads as TGTGCCAGCAGTCCGCCGGGACGTCTCGTTCACGAGCAGTACTTC.

The V and J genes are TRBV6-6 and TRBJ1-2, with unresolved D. The V end was cut by 5 bases, the J end by 0 bases, with 16 bases between. The length of the CDR3 is 16 residues. Germline CDR1 and CDR2: MNHNY and SVGAGI (reference sequence). The CDR3 DNA is TGTGCCAGCAGTGCTAACGGTTGGAGAGCTAACTATGGCTACACCTTC. Translation gives CASSANGWRANYGYTF.

V usage is TRBV6-5 and J usage is TRBJ2-1; D remains ambiguous. CDR1 and CDR2 from the germline V gene are MNHEY and SVGAGI. V was trimmed by 0 bases and J by 4 bases, leaving 4 bases between them. The CDR3 sequence is 13 residues long. The CDR3 DNA reads TGTGCCAGCAGTTACTCGGAGTACAATGAGCAGTTCTTC. This encodes CASSYSEYNEQFF.

The chain's CDR3 is CAIGQGKNYGYTF. DNA of the CDR3: TGTGCCATCGGACAGGGGAAGAACTATGGCTACACCTTC. The gene calls are TRBV10-3 and TRBJ1-2, with 9 bases fitting TRBD1. Germline CDR1 is ENHRY and CDR2 is SYGVKD. J lost 2 bases, V lost 8 bases, and 3 bases had no gene match. The CDR3 length is 13 residues.